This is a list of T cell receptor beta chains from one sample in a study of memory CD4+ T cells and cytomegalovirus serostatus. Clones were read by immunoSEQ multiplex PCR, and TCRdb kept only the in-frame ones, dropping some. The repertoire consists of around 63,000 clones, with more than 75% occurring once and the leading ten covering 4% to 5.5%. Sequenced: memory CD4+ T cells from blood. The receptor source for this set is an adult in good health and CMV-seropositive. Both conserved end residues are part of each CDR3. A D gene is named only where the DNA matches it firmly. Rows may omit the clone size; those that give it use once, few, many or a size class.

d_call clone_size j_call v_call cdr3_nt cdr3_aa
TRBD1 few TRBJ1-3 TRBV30 TGTGCCTGGAGCATTGGACAGGGCGGAAACACCATATATTTT CAWSIGQGGNTIYF
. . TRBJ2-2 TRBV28 TGTGCCAGCAGTTTAGGGGCTGGGGAGCTGTTTTTT CASSLGAGELFF
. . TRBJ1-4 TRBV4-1 TGCGCCAGCAGCCAACCGCCGCCTGTTAATGAAAAACTGTTTTTT CASSQPPPVNEKLFF
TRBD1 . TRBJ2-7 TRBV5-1 TGCGCCAGCAGCAATCGGACAGGGGGCGAGGGGGAGCAGTACTTC CASSNRTGGEGEQYF
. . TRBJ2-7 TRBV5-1 TGCGCCAGCAGCAACCGACGGGATTTGGGCGAGCAGTACTTC CASSNRRDLGEQYF
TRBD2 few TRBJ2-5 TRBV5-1 TGCGCCAGCAGCTTGCTAGCGGGGGCACAAGAGACCCAGTACTTC CASSLLAGAQETQYF
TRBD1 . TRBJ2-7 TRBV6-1 TGTGCCAGCAGTGGGCGACAGGGGGCGAACTACGAGCAGTACTTC CASSGRQGANYEQYF
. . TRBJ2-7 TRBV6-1 TGTGCCAGCAGAGTAGGCAGAGCCTACGAGCAGTACTTC CASRVGRAYEQYF
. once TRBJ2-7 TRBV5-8 TGTGCCAGCAGCCAGCGTGTAAGCGACTACGAGCAGTACTTC CASSQRVSDYEQYF
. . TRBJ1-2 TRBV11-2 TGTGCCAGCAGCCGCCCGGGAAACTATGGCTACACCTTC CASSRPGNYGYTF
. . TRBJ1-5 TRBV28 TGTGCCAGCATTGTAGGGGGGTCAGGCAATCAGCCCCAGCATTTT CASIVGGSGNQPQHF
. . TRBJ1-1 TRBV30 TGTGCCTGGACCCTGACAGGGAACACTGAAGCTTTCTTT CAWTLTGNTEAFF
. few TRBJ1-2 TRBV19 TGTGCCAGTAGAGGGCCATTGCACGACTATGGCTACACCTTC CASRGPLHDYGYTF
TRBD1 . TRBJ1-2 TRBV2 TGTGCCAGCGGGGGGACAGGGGATGTTGGCTACACCTTC CASGGTGDVGYTF
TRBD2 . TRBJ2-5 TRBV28 TGTGCCAGCAGAAAGCGGGGGGCAGTTGAGACCCAGTACTTC CASRKRGAVETQYF
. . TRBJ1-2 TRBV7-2 TGTGCCAGCAGCTTAGAGCTTCAGCCTAACTATGGCTACACCTTC CASSLELQPNYGYTF
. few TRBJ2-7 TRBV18 TGTGCCAGCTCACCCCGGGACTTGGGCAACGAGCAGTACTTC CASSPRDLGNEQYF
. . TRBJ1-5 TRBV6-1 TGTGCCAGCAACCCGGACGGACGCAATCAGCCCCAGCATTTT CASNPDGRNQPQHF
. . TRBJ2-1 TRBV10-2 TGCGCCAGCAGTGACCTCTCGTACCAACTTAGAGGGGAGCAGTTCTTC CASSDLSYQLRGEQFF